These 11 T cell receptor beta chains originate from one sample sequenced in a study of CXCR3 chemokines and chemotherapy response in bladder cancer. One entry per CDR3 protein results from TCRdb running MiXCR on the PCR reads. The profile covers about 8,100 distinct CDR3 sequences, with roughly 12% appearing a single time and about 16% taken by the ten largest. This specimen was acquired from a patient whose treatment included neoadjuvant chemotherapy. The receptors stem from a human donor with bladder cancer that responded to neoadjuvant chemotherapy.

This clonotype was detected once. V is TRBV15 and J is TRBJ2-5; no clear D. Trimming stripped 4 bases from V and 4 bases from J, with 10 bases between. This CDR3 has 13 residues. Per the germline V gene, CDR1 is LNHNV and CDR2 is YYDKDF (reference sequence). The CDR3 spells CATSIYGGETQYF. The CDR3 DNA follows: TGTGCCACCAGCATTTATGGTGGAGAGACCCAGTACTTC.

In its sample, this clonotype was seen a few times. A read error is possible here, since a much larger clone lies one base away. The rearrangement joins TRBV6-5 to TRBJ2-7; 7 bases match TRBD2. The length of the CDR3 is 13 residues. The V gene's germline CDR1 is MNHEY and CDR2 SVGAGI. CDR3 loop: CVSGEKISYEQYF. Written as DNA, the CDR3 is TGTGTCAGCGGGGAAAAGATCTCCTACGAGCAGTACTTC.

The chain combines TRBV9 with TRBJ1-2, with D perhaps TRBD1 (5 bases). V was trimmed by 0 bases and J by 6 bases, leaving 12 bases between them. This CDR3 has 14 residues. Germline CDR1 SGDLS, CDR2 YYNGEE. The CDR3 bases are TGTGCCAGCAGCGTAGCCCAAGGGGTGAATGGCTACACCTTC. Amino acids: CASSVAQGVNGYTF.

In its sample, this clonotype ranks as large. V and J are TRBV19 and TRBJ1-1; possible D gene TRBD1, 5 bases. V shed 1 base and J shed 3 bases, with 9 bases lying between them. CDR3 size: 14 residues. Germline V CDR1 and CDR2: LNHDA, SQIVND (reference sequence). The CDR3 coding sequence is TGTGCCAGTAGTATAGGGGGCTTGGACACTGAAGCTTTCTTT. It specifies CASSIGGLDTEAFF.

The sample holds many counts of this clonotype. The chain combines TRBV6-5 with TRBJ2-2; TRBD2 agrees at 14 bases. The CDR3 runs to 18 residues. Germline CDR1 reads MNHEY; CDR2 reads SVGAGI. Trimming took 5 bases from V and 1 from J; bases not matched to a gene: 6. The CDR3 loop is CASSKGTSGGMNTGELFF. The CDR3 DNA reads TGTGCCAGCAGTAAAGGGACTAGCGGGGGCATGAACACCGGGGAGCTGTTTTTT.

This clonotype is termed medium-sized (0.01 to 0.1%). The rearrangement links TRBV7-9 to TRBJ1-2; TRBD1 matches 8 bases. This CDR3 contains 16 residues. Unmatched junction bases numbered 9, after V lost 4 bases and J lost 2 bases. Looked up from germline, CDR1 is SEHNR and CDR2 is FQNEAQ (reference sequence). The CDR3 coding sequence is TGTGCCAGCAGCTCGGATTGGACAGGGATCAACTATGGCTACACCTTC. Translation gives CASSSDWTGINYGYTF.

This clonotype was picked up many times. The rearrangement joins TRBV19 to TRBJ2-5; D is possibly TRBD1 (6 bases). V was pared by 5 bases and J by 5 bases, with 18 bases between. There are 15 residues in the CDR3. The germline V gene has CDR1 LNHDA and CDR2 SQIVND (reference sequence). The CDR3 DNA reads TGTGCCAGTAGTCTTAAGAGCAGGGGCTCGGAGACCCAGTACTTC. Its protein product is CASSLKSRGSETQYF.

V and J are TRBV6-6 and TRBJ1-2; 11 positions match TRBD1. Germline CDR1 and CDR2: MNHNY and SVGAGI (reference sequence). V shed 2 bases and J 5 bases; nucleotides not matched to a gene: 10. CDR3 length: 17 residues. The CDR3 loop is CASSYGTGGTRQYGYTF. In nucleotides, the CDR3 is TGTGCCAGCAGTTACGGGACAGGGGGAACCCGACAATATGGCTACACCTTC.

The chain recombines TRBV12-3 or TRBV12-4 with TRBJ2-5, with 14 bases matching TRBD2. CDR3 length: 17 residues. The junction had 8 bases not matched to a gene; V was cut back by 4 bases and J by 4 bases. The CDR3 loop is CASSSGTSGGLRETQYF. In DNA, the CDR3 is TGTGCCAGCAGTTCGGGGACTAGCGGGGGTCTCAGAGAGACCCAGTACTTC.

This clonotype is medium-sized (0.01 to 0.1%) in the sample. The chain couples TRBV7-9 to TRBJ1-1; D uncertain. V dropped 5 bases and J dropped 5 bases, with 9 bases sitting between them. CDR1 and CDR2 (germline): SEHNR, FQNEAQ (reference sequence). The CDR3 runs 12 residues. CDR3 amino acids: CASSEGKTEAFF. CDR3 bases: TGTGCCAGCAGCGAAGGAAAGACTGAAGCTTTCTTT.

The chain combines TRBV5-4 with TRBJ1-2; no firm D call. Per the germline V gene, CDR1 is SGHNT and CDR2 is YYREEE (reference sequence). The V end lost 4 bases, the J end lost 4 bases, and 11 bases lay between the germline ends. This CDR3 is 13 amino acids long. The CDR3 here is CASSRAAGYGYTF. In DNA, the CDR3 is TGTGCCAGCAGCCGAGCGGCTGGCTATGGCTACACCTTC.